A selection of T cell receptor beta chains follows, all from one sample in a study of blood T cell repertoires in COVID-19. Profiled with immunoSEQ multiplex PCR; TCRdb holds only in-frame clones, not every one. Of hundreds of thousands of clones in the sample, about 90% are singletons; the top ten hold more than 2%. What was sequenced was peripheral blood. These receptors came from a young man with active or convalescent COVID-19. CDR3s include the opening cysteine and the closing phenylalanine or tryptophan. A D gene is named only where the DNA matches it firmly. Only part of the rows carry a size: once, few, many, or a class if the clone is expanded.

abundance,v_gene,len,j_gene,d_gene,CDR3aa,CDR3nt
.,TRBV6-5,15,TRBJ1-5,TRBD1,CASSYSGQGHQPQHF,TGTGCCAGCAGTTATAGCGGACAGGGCCATCAGCCCCAGCATTTT
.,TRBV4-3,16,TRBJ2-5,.,CASSQEIGRGQETQYF,TGCGCCAGCAGCCAAGAAATCGGCAGGGGCCAAGAGACCCAGTACTTC
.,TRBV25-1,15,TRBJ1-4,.,CASSEPHAGGEKLFF,TGTGCCAGCAGTGAACCCCACGCGGGAGGAGAAAAACTGTTTTTT
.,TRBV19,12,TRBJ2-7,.,CASSIATGEQYF,TGTGCCAGTAGTATAGCCACAGGCGAGCAGTACTTC
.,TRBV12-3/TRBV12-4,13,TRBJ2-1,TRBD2,CASSPGGFNEQFF,TGTGCCAGCAGTCCGGGGGGGTTCAATGAGCAGTTCTTC
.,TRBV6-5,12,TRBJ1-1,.,CASSRGDTEAFF,TGTGCCAGCAGCAGGGGCGACACTGAAGCTTTCTTT
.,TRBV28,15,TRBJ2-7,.,CASCVGAAAPYEQYF,TGTGCCAGCTGTGTCGGAGCGGCAGCACCCTACGAGCAGTACTTC
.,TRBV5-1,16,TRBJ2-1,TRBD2,CASSAYSSGGSDEQFF,TGCGCCAGCAGCGCCTACTCTAGCGGGGGGTCCGACGAGCAGTTCTTC
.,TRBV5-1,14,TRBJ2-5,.,CASSFHQVLETQYF,TGCGCCAGCAGCTTCCACCAGGTTCTGGAGACCCAGTACTTC
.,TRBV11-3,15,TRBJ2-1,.,CASSRSGPAYNEQFF,TGTGCCAGCAGCCGGAGCGGGCCCGCCTACAATGAGCAGTTCTTC
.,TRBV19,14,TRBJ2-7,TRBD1,CASSIRTGGYEQYF,TGTGCCAGTAGTATAAGGACAGGGGGATACGAGCAGTACTTC
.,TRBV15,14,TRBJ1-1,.,CATSRDMTNTEAFF,TGTGCCACCAGCAGAGATATGACAAACACTGAAGCTTTCTTT
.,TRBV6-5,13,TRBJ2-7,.,CASSYAGTYEQYF,TGTGCCAGCAGTTACGCAGGAACCTACGAGCAGTACTTC
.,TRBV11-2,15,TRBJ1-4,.,CASSPGSLRDEKLFF,TGTGCCAGCAGCCCCGGGTCTCTCAGGGATGAAAAACTGTTTTTT
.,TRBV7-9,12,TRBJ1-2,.,CASSLWARGYTF,TGTGCCAGCAGCTTATGGGCAAGAGGCTACACCTTC
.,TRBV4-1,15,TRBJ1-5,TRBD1,CASSPWDSSNQPQHF,TGCGCCAGCAGCCCGTGGGACAGTAGCAATCAGCCCCAGCATTTT
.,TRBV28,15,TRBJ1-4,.,CASSSTGATNEKLFF,TGTGCCAGCAGTTCCACGGGGGCAACTAATGAAAAACTGTTTTTT
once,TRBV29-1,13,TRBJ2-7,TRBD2,CSVVGGGTYEQYF,TGCAGCGTTGTTGGCGGGGGAACCTACGAGCAGTACTTC
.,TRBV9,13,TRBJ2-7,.,CASSVGGWDEQYF,TGTGCCAGCAGCGTAGGAGGGTGGGACGAGCAGTACTTC
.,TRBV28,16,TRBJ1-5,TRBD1,CASSLRTGEVAQPQHF,TGTGCCAGCAGTTTACGGACAGGGGAGGTCGCTCAGCCCCAGCATTTT
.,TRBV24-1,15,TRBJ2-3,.,CATSDYKQPPDTQYF,TGTGCCACCAGTGATTATAAGCAACCCCCAGATACGCAGTATTTT
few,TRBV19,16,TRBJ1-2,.,CASSGLSHLNNYGYTF,TGTGCCAGTAGTGGACTCAGTCACCTAAATAACTATGGCTACACCTTC
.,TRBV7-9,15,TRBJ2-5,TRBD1,CASSFRGQFQETQYF,TGTGCCAGCAGCTTCAGGGGGCAGTTCCAAGAGACCCAGTACTTC
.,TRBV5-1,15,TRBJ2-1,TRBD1,CASRASGTGYNEQFF,TGCGCCAGCAGAGCTTCCGGGACAGGGTACAATGAGCAGTTCTTC
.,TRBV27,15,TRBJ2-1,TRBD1,CASSPGTGTYNEQFF,TGTGCCAGCAGTCCGGGGACAGGAACCTACAATGAGCAGTTCTTC
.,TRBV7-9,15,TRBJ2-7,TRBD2,CASSFGGRSSYEQYF,TGTGCCAGCAGCTTCGGGGGGAGGAGCTCCTACGAGCAGTACTTC
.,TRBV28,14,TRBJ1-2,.,CASSFAGRPQGYTF,TGTGCCAGCAGTTTCGCGGGACGGCCTCAGGGCTACACCTTC
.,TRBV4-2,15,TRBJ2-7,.,CASSQEGSGSYEQYF,TGTGCCAGCAGCCAAGAAGGGAGTGGCTCCTACGAGCAGTACTTC
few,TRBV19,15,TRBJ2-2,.,CASSMIAVDTGELFF,TGTGCCAGTAGTATGATCGCGGTTGACACCGGGGAGCTGTTTTTT
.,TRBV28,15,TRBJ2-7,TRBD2,CASSKPSGTYYEQYF,TGTGCCAGCAGTAAGCCTAGCGGGACGTACTACGAGCAGTACTTC
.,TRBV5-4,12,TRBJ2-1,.,CASSFGTGTLFF,.
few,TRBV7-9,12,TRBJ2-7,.,CASSYDRETQYF,TGTGCCAGCAGCTATGACCGGGAAACGCAGTACTTC
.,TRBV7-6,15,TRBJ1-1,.,CASSPLQGQGTEAFF,TGTGCCAGCAGCCCCCTCCAGGGTCAGGGGACTGAAGCTTTCTTT
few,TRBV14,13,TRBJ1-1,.,CASSQETGGQPFF,TGTGCCAGCAGCCAAGAGACAGGCGGTCAACCTTTCTTT
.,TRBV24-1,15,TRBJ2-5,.,CATSGPSDRGETQYF,TGTGCCACCAGTGGTCCAAGCGACCGAGGAGAGACCCAGTACTTC
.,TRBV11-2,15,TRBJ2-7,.,CASSLDRRRGYEQYF,TGTGCCAGCAGCTTAGATCGGCGCAGGGGATACGAGCAGTACTTC
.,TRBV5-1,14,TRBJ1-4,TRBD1,CASSLGQGGEKLFF,TGCGCCAGCAGCTTGGGACAGGGGGGAGAAAAACTGTTTTTT
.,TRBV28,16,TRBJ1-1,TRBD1,CASPPITGTVFSEAFF,TGTGCCAGCCCTCCAATTACCGGGACAGTCTTCTCTGAAGCTTTCTTT